The T cell receptor beta chain under discussion was sequenced for a study of blood T cell repertoires in COVID-19. The repertoire was sequenced with immunoSEQ multiplex PCR; TCRdb's copy has only in-frame clones and lacks some. The sample yields about 520,000 clones, roughly 85% seen once. This clone was found a few times. The germline CDR1 and CDR2 sequences are LGHDT and YNNKEL (reference sequence). This CDR3 has 16 residues. V shed 4 bases and J 5 bases; nucleotides not matched to a gene: 11. The source of this sequence is a human donor in a cohort sampled during active COVID-19. The sequencing sample was made of peripheral blood. The J gene is TRBJ1-1, the V gene TRBV3-1 (or the pseudogene TRBV3-2); TRBD1 aligns across 9 bases. For the CDR3, the DNA is TGTGCCAGCAGCCCTAGGCTGGGACAGGGTGTGACTGAAGCTTTCTTT. Translating it yields CASSPRLGQGVTEAFF.